This T cell receptor beta chain was documented in a study of blood T cell repertoires in COVID-19. This clone was recorded once. Study processing details: The authors estimated nucleated cell counts from reference gene primer amplification. Using immunoSEQ multiplex PCR, the repertoire was profiled, and TCRdb retains in-frame clones only, with some absent. V and J calls and clone size follow that table, whereas D and trimming were derived from the DNA. The sample has around 120,000 clones; over 85% are singletons. This receptor was obtained from a man aged 55 to 70 with COVID-19, enrolled during active disease. The sequenced sample consisted of peripheral blood.

CDR3 sequence reads: CASGGLNTEAFF. CDR3 in DNA: TGTGCCTCCGGGGGTCTGAACACTGAAGCTTTCTTT. V gene TRBV6-5 combines with J gene TRBJ1-1; a possible D gene is TRBD1 (5 bases). This CDR3 contains 12 residues. Trimming stripped 11 bases from V and 0 bases from J, with 10 bases between. Germline values: CDR1 MNHEY, CDR2 SVGAGI.